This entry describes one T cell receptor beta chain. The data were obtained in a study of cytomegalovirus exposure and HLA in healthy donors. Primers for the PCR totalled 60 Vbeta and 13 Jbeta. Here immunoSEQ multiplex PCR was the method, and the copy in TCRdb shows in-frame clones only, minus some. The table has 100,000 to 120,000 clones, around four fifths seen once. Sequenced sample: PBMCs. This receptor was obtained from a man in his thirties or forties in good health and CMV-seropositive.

The chain's CDR3 is CASTRGGVRGETQYF. CDR3 DNA: TGCGCCAGCACCCGAGGCGGGGTCCGGGGGGAGACCCAGTACTTC. The V and J genes are TRBV5-1 and TRBJ2-5; D possibly corresponds to TRBD2 (6 bases). The CDR3 has 15 residues. Deletions cut 6 bases from V and 5 bases from J, with 20 bases between. CDR1 is SGHRS and CDR2 is YFSETQ in the germline V gene.